This T cell receptor (beta chain) was recorded in a study of blood T cell repertoires in COVID-19. As for the study in general: Acute and convalescent COVID-19 samples came from the United States, Italy and Spain. Nucleic acid was either cDNA or gDNA, and it came from T cells, B-cell-depleted T cells, or PBMCs.

Germline V gene sequence: CDR1 SGHTA, CDR2 FQGNSA. Germline trimming cut 5 bases from V and 10 bases from J; bases unmatched to any gene: 7. The CDR3 covers 14 residues. Libraries were prepared by immunoSEQ multiplex PCR; TCRdb keeps only in-frame clonotypes and omits some of them. The sample records 60,000 or so clones, roughly 84% being singletons. Seattle-derived patients entered the study during active infection and were followed longitudinally. Specimen: peripheral blood. The source is a man aged 25 to 40 with COVID-19, enrolled during active disease. The V call is TRBV7-2, the J call TRBJ1-6, with TRBD1 matching 8 bases. The chain's CDR3 is CASSPGQGGSPLHF. The CDR3 region has the DNA TGTGCCAGCAGCCCCGGACAGGGAGGATCACCCCTCCACTTT.